This T cell receptor beta chain was observed in a study of cytomegalovirus exposure and HLA in healthy donors. The primer mix had 60 Vbeta and 13 Jbeta primers. Produced via immunoSEQ multiplex PCR; TCRdb's table is partial and in-frame only. The listing contains about 210,000 clones. Concerning this clone itself: Its antigen remains unidentified.

Study-level results: In a later analysis, about 17,000 TCR beta sequences were associated with HLA alleles at 0.05 false discovery rate. CMV serostatus was the only immune exposure information that was available.

This receptor was identified in a woman aged 30 to 39 in good health and CMV-seropositive. Sequenced material: PBMCs.

This chain's CDR3 is CASSYMGQGVEQYF. The CDR3 DNA reads TGTGCCAGCAGTTACATGGGACAGGGGGTGGAGCAGTACTTC. The genes are TRBV6-5 and TRBJ2-7; TRBD1 matches 11 bases. The germline CDR1 and CDR2 sequences are MNHEY and SVGAGI. The CDR3 is made up of 14 amino acids. Trimming cost V 2 bases and J 7 bases; bases outside gene matches: 4.